The rows below give T cell receptor beta chains drawn from one sample of a study of blood T cell repertoires in COVID-19. Sequencing was performed with immunoSEQ multiplex PCR; in TCRdb, only in-frame clones are kept and a portion is missing. The sample yields some 510,000 clones, approximately 88% seen once. Sequencing input: PBMCs or T cells enriched from blood (not recorded which). Source of these receptors: a middle-aged woman who had recovered from COVID-19. Both conserved end residues are part of each CDR3. A D gene is named only where the DNA matches it firmly. The listing skips clone size in some rows; elsewhere it reads once, few, many or a size class.

j_call v_call d_call clone_size cdr3_nt cdr3_aa
TRBJ2-1 TRBV2 TRBD2 . TGTGCCAGCAGTGAATTGTGGGTTAGCGGGAGCTCCTACAATGAGCAGTTCTTC CASSELWVSGSSYNEQFF
TRBJ2-3 TRBV9 . . TGTGCCAGCAGCGCAACCTTCCCTCAAGACCTAGCACAAGATACGCAGTATTTT CASSATFPQDLAQDTQYF
TRBJ2-4 TRBV23-1 . . TGCGCCAGCAGTCTACAGCTAGCCAAAAACATTCAGTACTTC CASSLQLAKNIQYF
TRBJ1-2 TRBV5-5 . . TGTGCCAGCAGCTTGGACTTAGCTAACTATGGCTACACCTTC CASSLDLANYGYTF
TRBJ1-5 TRBV10-3 . . TGTGCCATCAGTGATGGCCAGGGGAACAATCAGCTCCAGCATTTT CAISDGQGNNQLQHF
TRBJ2-6 TRBV2 . . TGTGCCAGCAGTCTGCACAGGAGCTCTGGGGCCAACGTCCTGACTTTC CASSLHRSSGANVLTF
TRBJ2-3 TRBV5-1 . . TGCGCCAGCAGCCCCATGGGGTGGGGCCTCCTAAGCAACACAGATACGCAGTATTTT CASSPMGWGLLSNTDTQYF
TRBJ2-1 TRBV3-1/TRBV3-2 TRBD2 . TGTGCCAGCAGCCAAGAACGGGGCGGGAGGAGACTCAACAATGAGCAGTTCTTC CASSQERGGRRLNNEQFF
TRBJ2-7 TRBV4-3 . once TGCGCCAGCAGCCAAGTCCGGGGAGTTGGCGAGCAGTACTTC CASSQVRGVGEQYF
TRBJ1-1 TRBV11-1 TRBD1 . TGTGCCAGCAGCTCCTCCGGGACAGTTAACACTGAAGCTTTCTTT CASSSSGTVNTEAFF
TRBJ1-4 TRBV27 TRBD1 . TGTGCCAGCAGTCTCGGGACAGTAAATGAAAAACTGTTTTTT CASSLGTVNEKLFF
TRBJ1-3 TRBV19 . . TGTGCCAGTAGGACTTTACAGGATAGCTCTGGAAACACCATATATTTT CASRTLQDSSGNTIYF
TRBJ1-3 TRBV14 . . TGTGCCAGCAGCCAACCAGGGACTGGAAACACCATATATTTT CASSQPGTGNTIYF
TRBJ1-2 TRBV11-2 . . TGTGCCAGCAGCCTCGGCGCGGGAGACTATGGCTACACCTTC CASSLGAGDYGYTF
TRBJ2-1 TRBV13 . . TGTGCCAGCAGCTTAGACCCGGTAGTTGGTGAGCAGTTCTTC CASSLDPVVGEQFF
TRBJ1-2 TRBV15 . . TGTGCCACCAGCAGAGATGATATCGGTAACTATGGCTACACCTTC CATSRDDIGNYGYTF
TRBJ2-5 TRBV10-1 TRBD2 . TGCGCCAGCAGTCAGAGCGGGAGTCAAGAGACCCAGTACTTC CASSQSGSQETQYF
TRBJ1-1 TRBV2 . . TGTGCCAGCAGGGAGGTAGCTAACACTGAAGCTTTCTTT CASREVANTEAFF
TRBJ1-1 TRBV7-9 . . TGTGCCAGCAGCGTACTTCCCAACAGGCAGAACACTGAAGCTTTCTTT CASSVLPNRQNTEAFF
TRBJ2-7 TRBV11-2 TRBD2 . TGTGCCAGCAGCTTAGGCGGGAGGGAACGTGAGCAGTACTTC CASSLGGREREQYF
TRBJ1-1 TRBV30 TRBD1 once TGTGGATCGGGACAGAAGAACACTGAAGCTTTCTTT CGSGQKNTEAFF
TRBJ1-1 TRBV11-2 . . TGTGCCAGCAGCCCACTTAGGAGCACTGAAGCTTTCTTT CASSPLRSTEAFF
TRBJ1-3 TRBV24-1 . . TGTGCCACCAGTGACTTGACGACAGAAAAGGGAAACACCATATATTTT CATSDLTTEKGNTIYF
TRBJ2-1 TRBV10-2 TRBD2 . TGCGCCAGCGGACTAGCGGAGTACAATGAGCAGTTCTTC CASGLAEYNEQFF
TRBJ1-1 TRBV6-6 TRBD1 few TGTGCCAGCAAGCGGAGGGGGCTGAACACTGAAGCTTTCTTT CASKRRGLNTEAFF
TRBJ2-7 TRBV18 TRBD1 . TGTGCCAGCTCACCCGACAGGGTTCCGTACGAGCAGTACTTC CASSPDRVPYEQYF
TRBJ2-2 TRBV4-1 . . TGCGCCAGCAGCCAAGTTCAAGGGGAGCTGTTTTTT CASSQVQGELFF
TRBJ2-5 TRBV6-5 . . TGTGCCAGCAGCTTACTTCGCGCGTACCAAGAGACCCAGTACTTC CASSLLRAYQETQYF
TRBJ2-7 TRBV6-2/TRBV6-3 TRBD2 . TGTGCCAGCAGTTACCGCGTCGGGACTAGCATGACCTACGAGCAGTACTTC CASSYRVGTSMTYEQYF
TRBJ2-1 TRBV18 TRBD2 . TGTGCCAGCTCACCAACTAGCGGGACCTACAATGAGCAGTTCTTC CASSPTSGTYNEQFF
TRBJ2-6 TRBV27 TRBD1 . TGTGCCAGCAGTTTATATTACAGGGGGCGAGGGGCCAACGTCCTGACTTTC CASSLYYRGRGANVLTF
TRBJ2-1 TRBV5-1 TRBD1 . TGCGCCAGCAGCTTGGGGTCACAGGGGGCTGGCAATGAGCAGTTCTTC CASSLGSQGAGNEQFF
TRBJ1-2 TRBV13 . . TGTGCCAGCAGCTCAGGAGGAGGGGTCGACTATGGCTACACCTTC CASSSGGGVDYGYTF
TRBJ2-2 TRBV11-3 . . TGTGCCAGCAGCAAGAGATATGGGAACACCGGGGAGCTGTTTTTT CASSKRYGNTGELFF
TRBJ2-7 TRBV7-8 . . TGTGCCAGCAGCTTAGGTGGCAGGGGCTACGAGCAGTACTTC CASSLGGRGYEQYF